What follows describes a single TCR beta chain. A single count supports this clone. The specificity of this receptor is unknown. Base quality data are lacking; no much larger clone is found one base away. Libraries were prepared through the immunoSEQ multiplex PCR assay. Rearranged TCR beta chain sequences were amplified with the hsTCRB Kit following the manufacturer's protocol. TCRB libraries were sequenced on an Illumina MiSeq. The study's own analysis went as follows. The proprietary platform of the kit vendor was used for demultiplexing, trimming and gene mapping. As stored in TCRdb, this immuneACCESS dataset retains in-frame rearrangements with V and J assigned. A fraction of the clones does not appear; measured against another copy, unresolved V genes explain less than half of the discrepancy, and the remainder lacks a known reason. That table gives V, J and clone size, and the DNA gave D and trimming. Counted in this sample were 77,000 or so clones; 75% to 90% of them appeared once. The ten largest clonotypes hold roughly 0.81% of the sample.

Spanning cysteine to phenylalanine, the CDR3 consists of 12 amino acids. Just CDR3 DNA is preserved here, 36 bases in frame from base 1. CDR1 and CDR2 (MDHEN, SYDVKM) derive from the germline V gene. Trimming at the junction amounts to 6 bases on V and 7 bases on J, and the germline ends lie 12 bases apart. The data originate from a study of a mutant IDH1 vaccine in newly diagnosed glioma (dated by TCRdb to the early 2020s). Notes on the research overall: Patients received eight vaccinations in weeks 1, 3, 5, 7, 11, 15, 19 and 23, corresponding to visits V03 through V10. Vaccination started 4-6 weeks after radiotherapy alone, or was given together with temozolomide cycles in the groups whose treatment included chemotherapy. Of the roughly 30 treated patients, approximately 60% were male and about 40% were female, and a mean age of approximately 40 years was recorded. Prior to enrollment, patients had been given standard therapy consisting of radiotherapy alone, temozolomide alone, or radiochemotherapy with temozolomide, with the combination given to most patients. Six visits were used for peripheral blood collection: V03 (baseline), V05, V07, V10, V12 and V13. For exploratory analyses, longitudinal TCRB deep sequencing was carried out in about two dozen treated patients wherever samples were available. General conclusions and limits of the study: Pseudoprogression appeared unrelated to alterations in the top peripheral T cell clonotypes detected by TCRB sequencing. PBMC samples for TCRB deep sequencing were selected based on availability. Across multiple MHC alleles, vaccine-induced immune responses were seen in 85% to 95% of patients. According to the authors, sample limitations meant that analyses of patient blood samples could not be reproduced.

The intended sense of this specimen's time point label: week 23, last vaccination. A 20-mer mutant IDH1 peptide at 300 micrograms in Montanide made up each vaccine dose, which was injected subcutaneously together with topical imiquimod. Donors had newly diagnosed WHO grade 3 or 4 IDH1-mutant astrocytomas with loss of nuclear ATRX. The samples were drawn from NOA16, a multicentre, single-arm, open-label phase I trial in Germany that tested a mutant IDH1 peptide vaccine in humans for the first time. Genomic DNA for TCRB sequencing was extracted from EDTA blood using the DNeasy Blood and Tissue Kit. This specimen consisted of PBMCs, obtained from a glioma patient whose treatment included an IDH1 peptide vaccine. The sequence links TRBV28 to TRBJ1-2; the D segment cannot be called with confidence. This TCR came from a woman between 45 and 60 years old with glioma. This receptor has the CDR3 CASSFQTGGYTF. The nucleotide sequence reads TGTGCCAGCAGCTTCCAGACGGGTGGCTACACCTTC.